A selection of T cell receptor beta chains follows, all from one sample in a study of blood T cell repertoires in COVID-19. Some clones are missing from TCRdb's copy, which holds only in-frame ones; the method was immunoSEQ multiplex PCR. The top ten clones hold 1.5% to 2% of a sample with hundreds of thousands of clones, roughly nine tenths of them seen once. Sequenced: peripheral blood. These TCRs come from a woman in her 30s with COVID-19, enrolled during active disease. CDR3s include the opening cysteine and the closing phenylalanine or tryptophan. Each record gives: clone size, V gene, J gene, CDR3 length, D gene, CDR3 protein, CDR3 DNA. D genes are given only for firm matches. Clone size appears in some rows only: once, few, many, or a class for an expanded clone.

>NA|TRBV2|TRBJ1-4|14|NA
CASSEGGTNEKLFF
TGTGCCAGCAGTGAAGGAGGCACTAATGAAAAACTGTTTTTT
>NA|TRBV6-2/TRBV6-3|TRBJ1-5|13|NA
CASSYGGNQPQHF
TGTGCCAGCAGTTACGGAGGGAATCAGCCCCAGCATTTT
>NA|TRBV29-1|TRBJ1-1|16|TRBD1
CSVATGAPGQAGEAFF
TGCAGCGTTGCGACAGGGGCCCCCGGTCAGGCCGGTGAAGCTTTCTTT
>NA|TRBV27|TRBJ2-1|14|TRBD1
CASSSLGQVSEQFF
TGTGCCAGCAGCTCCTTAGGACAGGTCAGTGAGCAGTTCTTC
>NA|TRBV2|TRBJ1-1|16|TRBD1
CASSDEGATLFGEAFF
TGTGCCAGCAGTGACGAGGGGGCGACTCTTTTCGGTGAAGCTTTCTTT
>NA|TRBV4-1|TRBJ1-1|15|NA
CASSQDLGGKTEAFF
TGCGCCAGCAGCCAAGATTTGGGGGGAAAGACTGAAGCTTTCTTT
>NA|TRBV5-4|TRBJ1-1|12|NA
CASSLDRAMAFF
TGTGCCAGCAGCTTGGACAGGGCGATGGCTTTCTTT
>NA|TRBV7-2|TRBJ1-1|14|NA
CASSYMGPRAEAFF
TGTGCCAGCAGTTATATGGGGCCCAGGGCTGAAGCTTTCTTT
>NA|TRBV28|TRBJ1-4|16|NA
CASSRPQGSGGEKLFF
TGTGCCAGCAGTCGACCGCAGGGGTCGGGGGGTGAAAAACTGTTTTTT
>NA|TRBV19|TRBJ2-6|16|NA
CASSIGRRSGANVLTF
TGTGCCAGTAGTATAGGGAGGAGATCTGGGGCCAACGTCCTGACTTTC
>NA|TRBV6-5|TRBJ1-2|12|NA
CASRSLRVGYTF
TGTGCCAGCAGGTCCCTCAGGGTTGGCTACACCTTC
>NA|TRBV4-1|TRBJ1-2|15|TRBD1
CASSHSDRTNYGYTF
TGCGCCAGCAGCCACTCGGACAGGACGAACTATGGCTACACCTTC
>NA|TRBV7-2|TRBJ1-2|15|TRBD1
CASSPGQVPSYGYTF
TGTGCCAGCAGCCCGGGACAGGTGCCATCCTATGGCTACACCTTC
>NA|TRBV5-4|TRBJ1-2|13|TRBD1
CASSYGQGYGYTF
TGTGCCAGCAGCTACGGACAGGGATACGGCTACACCTTC
>NA|TRBV9|TRBJ1-2|14|TRBD1
CASSVSRQGEGYTF
TGTGCCAGCAGCGTTTCCAGACAGGGTGAGGGCTACACCTTC
>NA|TRBV13|TRBJ1-2|17|TRBD1
CASSENSRDRAVEGYTF
TGTGCCAGCAGCGAAAACTCCCGGGACAGGGCAGTGGAAGGCTACACCTTC
>NA|TRBV5-1|TRBJ2-7|15|TRBD1
CASSLDRGSSYEQYF
TGCGCCAGCAGCTTGGACAGGGGCAGCTCCTACGAGCAGTACTTC
>NA|TRBV5-1|TRBJ2-3|15|NA
CASSLVRQGTDTQYF
TGCGCCAGCAGCTTGGTGAGACAGGGCACAGATACGCAGTATTTT
>NA|TRBV18|TRBJ2-7|13|NA
CASSLAQGSEQYF
TGTGCCAGCTCACTTGCACAGGGAAGCGAGCAGTACTTC
>NA|TRBV4-1|TRBJ1-2|14|NA
CASSQVPGSNGYTF
TGCGCCAGCAGCCAAGTTCCTGGGAGTAATGGCTACACCTTC
>NA|TRBV7-2|TRBJ1-1|14|NA
CASSSQGLGTEAFF
TGTGCCAGCAGCTCACAGGGCCTTGGCACTGAAGCTTTCTTT
>NA|TRBV12-3/TRBV12-4|TRBJ1-6|13|NA
CASIGRPNSPLHF
TGTGCCAGCATCGGCAGGCCCAATTCACCCCTCCACTTT
>NA|TRBV7-8|TRBJ1-5|15|NA
CASSLGSGINQPQHF
TGTGCCAGCAGCTTAGGGAGCGGAATCAATCAGCCCCAGCATTTT
>NA|TRBV4-3|TRBJ2-5|14|NA
CASSQDHGGETQYF
TGCGCCAGCAGCCAAGATCATGGGGGGGAGACCCAGTACTTC
>NA|TRBV2|TRBJ1-2|14|NA
CASLLQGVSDGYTF
TGTGCCAGCCTACTACAGGGTGTATCGGATGGCTACACCTTC
>NA|TRBV7-7|TRBJ2-1|15|TRBD2
CASSLRLAEYNEQFF
TGTGCCAGCAGCTTAAGACTAGCTGAGTACAATGAGCAGTTCTTC
>NA|TRBV6-1|TRBJ1-2|14|NA
CASSEYEGTGGYTF
TGTGCCAGCAGTGAATATGAGGGTACGGGTGGCTACACCTTC
>once|TRBV6-6|TRBJ2-1|13|NA
CASKGGSYNEQFF
TGTGCCAGCAAGGGGGGGTCCTACAATGAGCAGTTCTTC
>NA|TRBV11-2|TRBJ1-5|15|TRBD1
CASSLGAGGGQPQHF
TGTGCCAGCAGCCTGGGGGCAGGGGGAGGCCAGCCCCAGCATTTT
>NA|TRBV7-2|TRBJ1-3|15|NA
CASSLSGSSGNTIYF
TGTGCCAGCAGCTTATCCGGGAGCTCTGGAAACACCATATATTTT